Listed here is a single TCR beta chain. Germline values: CDR1 SNHLY, CDR2 FYNNEI. CDR3 length equals 14 residues. The ends were cut back, 3 bases at V and 7 bases at J, with 13 bases in the middle. The sample belongs to a study of T cell changes during pregnancy in multiple sclerosis. Only in-frame clones appear in the TCRdb table, and some are missing; sequencing was by immunoSEQ multiplex PCR. This table has just over 55,000 clones, approximately 90% appearing once. This clonotype originated in a female donor in good health, enrolled as a control in a pregnancy study. Sequenced material: peripheral blood, taken after pregnancy. The V call is TRBV2, the J call TRBJ2-1; weak D call: TRBD2 (6 bases). The CDR3 here is CASSEGTSPNEQFF. The CDR3, as DNA: TGTGCCAGCAGTGAGGGGACTTCCCCTAATGAGCAGTTCTTC. The variable domain in full, with the rest retrieved from reference TRBV2 and TRBJ2-1, is EPEVTQTPSHQVTQMGQEVILRCVPISNHLYFYWYRQILGQKVEFLVSFYNNEISEKSEIFDDQFSVERPDGSNFTLKIRSTKLEDSAMYFCASSEGTSPNEQFFGPGTRLTVL.